This is a list of T cell receptor beta chains from one sample in a study of cytomegalovirus exposure and HLA in healthy donors. Assay used: immunoSEQ multiplex PCR; TCRdb lists only in-frame clones, some missing. The data contain over 150,000 clones, 80% of them seen just once; the ten biggest clones take up 1%. Material for sequencing was PBMCs. These receptors all come from a woman in her fifties or sixties in good health and CMV-seropositive. Each CDR3 is given with its conserved first and last residue. A D gene is named only where the DNA matches it firmly. Not all rows give a size; the values are once, few, many and, for expanded clones, a class.

>TRBJ2-1|TRBV7-9|once|TRBD2
TGTGCCAGCAGCTTCCCGGGGGGAGGAAGCTCCGAGTTCTTC
CASSFPGGGSSEFF
>TRBJ2-1|TRBV9|few|NA
TGTGCCAGCAGCGCCGCTAGTTCCAATGAGCAGTTCTTC
CASSAASSNEQFF
>TRBJ1-1|TRBV25-1|NA|NA
TGTGCCAGCAGTGAACCAGGTGAAGCTTTCTTT
CASSEPGEAFF
>TRBJ1-6|TRBV9|NA|NA
TGTGCCAGCGCTGAGTTCCCCACGGGTAATTCACCCCTCCACTTT
CASAEFPTGNSPLHF
>TRBJ2-1|TRBV7-9|few|NA
TGTGCCAGCTTAGGCGGGCCCTCCTACAATGAGCAGTTCTTC
CASLGGPSYNEQFF
>TRBJ2-7|TRBV5-1|NA|TRBD1
TGCGCCAGCAGCCGGGGACGAGGACAGGGCTACGAGCAGTACTTC
CASSRGRGQGYEQYF
>TRBJ2-3|TRBV27|NA|TRBD1
TGTGCCAGCGGGTGGACAGGTCCTAGCACAGATACGCAGTATTTT
CASGWTGPSTDTQYF
>TRBJ2-1|TRBV9|NA|NA
TGTGCCAGCAGCCCCCACCCGGGGATAGCGAGGAACAATGAGCAGTTCTTC
CASSPHPGIARNNEQFF
>TRBJ2-1|TRBV7-9|NA|TRBD1
TGTGCCAGCAGAGAATCCGGGACAGAGCCCGACAATGAGCAGTTCTTC
CASRESGTEPDNEQFF
>TRBJ2-2|TRBV16|NA|NA
TGTGCCAGCAGCCAAGCTACGGCCGGGGAGCTGTTTTTT
CASSQATAGELFF
>TRBJ1-2|TRBV28|NA|NA
TGTGCCAGCAGTTTAGACAGACTAGATGGCTACACCTTC
CASSLDRLDGYTF
>TRBJ2-5|TRBV28|few|TRBD1
TGTGCCAGCAGTTTGACAGGGGCAAGGACCCAGTACTTC
CASSLTGARTQYF
>TRBJ2-1|TRBV12-2|NA|NA
TGTGCAAGTCTCTCCTGGGGACTAGCGGGGGGGAGCTCCTACAATGAGCAGTTCTTC
CASLSWGLAGGSSYNEQFF
>TRBJ2-5|TRBV4-2|NA|NA
TGTGCCAGCAGCCAACCACCGGAGGGAGAGACCCAGTACTTC
CASSQPPEGETQYF
>TRBJ1-5|TRBV19|NA|NA
TGTGCCAGTAGTAAAGCCCACGACAGGCAGTATCAGCCCCAGCATTTT
CASSKAHDRQYQPQHF
>TRBJ2-7|TRBV19|few|TRBD1
TGTGCCAGTAGTCCGGGACAGGGCAGACCCCTCAACAACACCGGACGCACCTACGAGCAGTACTTC
CASSPGQGRPLNNTGRTYEQYF
>TRBJ2-7|TRBV28|NA|NA
TGTGCCAGCAGTTTCCAAACTACAGGGATCTACGAGCAGTACTTC
CASSFQTTGIYEQYF
>TRBJ1-2|TRBV10-3|NA|NA
TGTGCCATCAGACCAGGGGATTCGTTTGGCTACACCTTC
CAIRPGDSFGYTF
>TRBJ2-1|TRBV4-3|NA|NA
TGCGCCAGCAGCCAAGACCCACGGGGGACGAGCTCCTACAATGAGCAGTTCTTC
CASSQDPRGTSSYNEQFF
>TRBJ2-3|TRBV27|NA|NA
TGTGCCAGCAGTCCGGGAGCCACAGATACGCAGTATTTT
CASSPGATDTQYF
>TRBJ2-7|TRBV28|NA|TRBD1
TGTGCCAGCAGTGAGGGACAGACATATTCCTACGAGCAGTACTTC
CASSEGQTYSYEQYF
>TRBJ2-2|TRBV6-4|NA|NA
TGTGCCAGCAGCCCGGGACTTGTGAACACCGGGGAGCTGTTTTTT
CASSPGLVNTGELFF
>TRBJ2-5|TRBV7-2|few|NA
TGTGCCAGCAGCGTAAGGCGGGGCCAAGAGACCCAGTACTTC
CASSVRRGQETQYF
>TRBJ1-2|TRBV10-3|NA|NA
TGTGCCATAGAGGGACACTTAAATAACTATGGCTACACCTTC
CAIEGHLNNYGYTF
>TRBJ2-7|TRBV6-5|NA|TRBD2
TGTGCCAGCAGTTACGCCGGCGGGAGGGTCCACGAGCAGTACTTC
CASSYAGGRVHEQYF
>TRBJ1-1|TRBV2|NA|NA
TGTGCCAGCAGCGCCTGGGGGGGACACACTGAAGCTTTCTTT
CASSAWGGHTEAFF
>TRBJ1-1|TRBV5-1|NA|NA
TGCGCCAGCAGCACACAACCCCCGGGGAACACTGAAGCTTTCTTT
CASSTQPPGNTEAFF
>TRBJ1-5|TRBV27|NA|TRBD1
TGTGCCAGCAGTACCCTAGGACAGGGGGCGAGGTATCAGCCCCAGCATTTT
CASSTLGQGARYQPQHF
>TRBJ1-5|TRBV27|few|NA
TGTGCCAGCAGTCCGACTCGGAGCAATCAGCCCCAGCATTTT
CASSPTRSNQPQHF
>TRBJ1-2|TRBV10-3|once|NA
TGTGCCATCAGTGAGTCTAACAGGGACTATGGCTACACCTTC
CAISESNRDYGYTF
>TRBJ2-7|TRBV7-2|NA|TRBD2
TGTGCCAGCAGCTTAGGCGGGAGCGGGGGCGAGCAGTACTTC
CASSLGGSGGEQYF
>TRBJ1-4|TRBV7-2|NA|TRBD1
TGTGCCAGCAGCCCTGGGACAGGGGTTGAAAAACTGTTTTTT
CASSPGTGVEKLFF
>TRBJ1-3|TRBV7-9|NA|NA
TGTGCCAGCAGCCCTTTTGAAAACAGTCCTTCTGGAAACACCATATATTTT
CASSPFENSPSGNTIYF
>TRBJ1-2|TRBV6-1|NA|TRBD1
TGTGCCAGCAGTTCGACAGGGCCTAACTATGGCTACACCTTC
CASSSTGPNYGYTF
>TRBJ2-7|TRBV11-1|NA|NA
TGTGCCAGCAGCCCCAACCCCTATAGCGTCGAGCAGTACTTC
CASSPNPYSVEQYF
>TRBJ2-6|TRBV27|NA|NA
TGTGCCAGCAGTCCCCAGGTCCTCCGACAGGCCCACTCTGGGGCCAACGTCCTGACTTTC
CASSPQVLRQAHSGANVLTF
>TRBJ1-5|TRBV2|NA|NA
TGTGCCAGCAGATTACAATTTAGCAATCAGCCCCAGCATTTT
CASRLQFSNQPQHF
>TRBJ1-2|TRBV6-1|NA|TRBD1
TGTGCCAGCAGTGAGGCGACAGGGTATGGCTACACCTTC
CASSEATGYGYTF
>TRBJ1-2|TRBV7-9|few|TRBD1
TGTTCCAGCAGCTTAGTACAGGGGGCTAACTATGGCTACACCTTC
CSSSLVQGANYGYTF
>TRBJ1-6|TRBV9|NA|TRBD1
TGTGCCAGCAGCTCCATCGGGACAGCCTCCTATAATTCACCCCTCCACTTT
CASSSIGTASYNSPLHF
>TRBJ1-5|TRBV6-5|NA|NA
TGTGCCAGCAGTTACTCGTCAGGGAGCAATCAGCCCCAGCATTTT
CASSYSSGSNQPQHF
>TRBJ1-6|TRBV27|NA|NA
TGTGCCAGCTCCTGGAGGGGGGGAAGTTCACCCCTCCACTTT
CASSWRGGSSPLHF
>TRBJ2-7|TRBV28|NA|NA
TGTGCCAGCACATCTCAACAGGGAAGGCGGTACGAGCAGTACTTC
CASTSQQGRRYEQYF
>TRBJ1-5|TRBV4-1|NA|TRBD1
TGCGCCAGCAGCCAAGATCCGGGACAGTCCCCCAATCAGCCCCAGCATTTT
CASSQDPGQSPNQPQHF
>TRBJ1-2|TRBV19|NA|NA
TGTGCCAGTAGTCCCAGACAGATCTATGGCTACACCTTC
CASSPRQIYGYTF
>TRBJ1-1|TRBV19|NA|NA
TGTGCCAGTATTTTGCAGGGGCTGAACACTGAAGCTTTCTTT
CASILQGLNTEAFF